Listed below are T cell receptor beta chains from one sample, sequenced in a study of cytomegalovirus exposure and HLA in healthy donors. Sequenced by immunoSEQ multiplex PCR; TCRdb stores in-frame clones only, minus some. In the table there are 150,000 to 200,000 clones, around 85% of which are singletons. Sequencing was carried out using PBMCs. The receptor set was obtained from a man younger than 35 in good health and CMV-seropositive. The CDR3 runs from the conserved cysteine through the conserved F or W. Each record gives: clone size, J gene, D gene, V gene, CDR3 protein, CDR3 DNA. The D gene is left open where the match is weak. Clone size is shown for a subset of rows, as once, few, many or a class of expanded clone.

>-|TRBJ1-2|TRBD1|TRBV6-6
CASSYSQGNYGYTF
TGTGCCAGCAGTTACTCACAGGGGAACTATGGCTACACCTTC
>-|TRBJ1-6|-|TRBV19
CASSMGQGNSPLHF
TGTGCCAGTAGTATGGGCCAGGGGAATTCACCCCTCCACTTT
>-|TRBJ2-3|-|TRBV12-5
CASGLSPLAGADTQYF
TGTGCTAGTGGTTTGTCCCCTCTGGCGGGGGCGGATACGCAGTATTTT
>-|TRBJ2-5|-|TRBV19
CASTPTGMGPPETQYF
TGTGCCAGTACCCCGACAGGAATGGGGCCTCCTGAGACCCAGTACTTC
>-|TRBJ1-1|-|TRBV20-1
CSAKGSGAFF
TGCAGTGCTAAGGGGTCAGGGGCTTTCTTT
>-|TRBJ2-7|-|TRBV5-1
CASSLSSHFLREQYF
TGCGCCAGCAGCTTGTCAAGTCATTTCCTACGAGAGCAGTACTTC
>-|TRBJ1-6|-|TRBV25-1
CASSEWAGLSGNSPLHF
TGTGCCAGCAGTGAATGGGCGGGCCTAAGTGGGAATTCACCCCTCCACTTT
>once|TRBJ2-5|TRBD1|TRBV5-6
CASSLSGTGSWRETQYF
TGTGCCAGCAGCTTGTCGGGGACAGGGAGCTGGAGGGAGACCCAGTACTTC
>few|TRBJ1-1|TRBD1|TRBV5-4
CASSLPTGANTEAFF
TGTGCCAGCAGCTTACCGACAGGGGCGAACACTGAAGCTTTCTTT
>-|TRBJ2-1|-|TRBV5-1
CASSSPLRMKGNEQFF
TGCGCCAGCAGCTCCCCACTTAGAATGAAGGGGAATGAGCAGTTCTTC
>-|TRBJ1-2|TRBD1|TRBV9
CASSVGGGQGQNYGYTF
TGTGCCAGCAGCGTAGGAGGCGGACAGGGGCAGAACTATGGCTACACCTTC
>-|TRBJ2-3|TRBD2|TRBV2
CASSDSLLAGERDTQYF
TGTGCCAGCAGTGATTCCCTCCTAGCGGGGGAGAGAGATACGCAGTATTTT
>few|TRBJ2-5|-|TRBV29-1
CSVETGQGAQYF
TGCAGCGTCGAGACGGGCCAAGGGGCCCAGTACTTC
>-|TRBJ2-1|-|TRBV5-1
CASSPKTGDWNYNEQFF
TGCGCCAGCAGCCCGAAAACAGGGGACTGGAACTACAATGAGCAGTTCTTC
>-|TRBJ1-1|-|TRBV28
CASYTWTDQMNTEAFF
TGTGCCAGCTATACGTGGACAGACCAGATGAACACTGAAGCTTTCTTT
>-|TRBJ1-5|-|TRBV12-5
CASGLGLTGTSNQPQHF
TGTGCTAGTGGTTTGGGCCTCACAGGTACGAGCAATCAGCCCCAGCATTTT
>once|TRBJ1-4|-|TRBV30
CAWSAHRVELFF
TGTGCCTGGAGTGCCCACAGGGTCGAACTGTTTTTT
>-|TRBJ2-5|-|TRBV29-1
CSVEDLGRGAQYF
TGCAGCGTTGAAGACCTGGGCAGGGGGGCCCAGTACTTC
>-|TRBJ1-6|-|TRBV30
CAATSYAGNNSPLHF
TGTGCCGCGACCTCGTACGCGGGGAATAATTCCCCCCTCCACTTT
>-|TRBJ1-1|-|TRBV9
CASSVGLPTGRQDTEAFF
TGTGCCAGCAGCGTCGGTCTCCCAACAGGGCGACAGGACACTGAAGCTTTCTTT
>-|TRBJ2-3|TRBD2|TRBV5-1
CASSFPSSGGSIDTQYF
TGCGCCAGCAGCTTCCCTTCTAGCGGGGGTTCCATCGATACGCAGTATTTT
>-|TRBJ1-2|-|TRBV6-1
CASSLQGNYGYTF
TGTGCCAGCAGTCTACAGGGTAACTATGGCTACACCTTC
>-|TRBJ2-3|TRBD2|TRBV5-1
CASSFGLAGGRSTDTQYF
TGCGCCAGCAGCTTTGGGCTAGCGGGGGGGCGGAGCACAGATACGCAGTATTTT
>-|TRBJ2-2|-|TRBV9
CASSPRLPANTGELFF
TGTGCCAGCAGCCCCCGATTGCCAGCGAACACCGGGGAGCTGTTTTTT
>few|TRBJ2-1|TRBD1|TRBV6-5
CASSYEGQAYNEQFF
TGTGCCAGCAGTTACGAGGGACAGGCCTACAATGAGCAGTTCTTC
>-|TRBJ2-5|-|TRBV5-4
CASSLSHRETQYF
TGTGCCAGCAGCTTGAGCCACCGAGAGACCCAGTACTTC
>-|TRBJ2-7|-|TRBV9
CASSVLSRDYEQYF
TGTGCCAGCAGCGTTCTGTCCCGCGACTACGAGCAGTACTTC
>-|TRBJ2-3|-|TRBV7-9
CASSPVEWVKQGDTQYF
TGTGCCAGCAGCCCCGTAGAATGGGTGAAACAGGGAGATACGCAGTATTTT
>-|TRBJ2-1|-|TRBV6-1
CASSPFREQFF
TGTGCCAGCAGTCCGTTCCGGGAGCAGTTCTTC
>-|TRBJ2-1|TRBD2|TRBV6-5
CASSSGGAFLEQFF
TGTGCCAGCAGTAGCGGGGGGGCCTTCCTTGAGCAGTTCTTC
>-|TRBJ2-1|-|TRBV4-3
CASSQDMGGSYNEQFF
TGCGCCAGCAGCCAAGATATGGGCGGGTCCTACAATGAGCAGTTCTTC
>-|TRBJ1-2|-|TRBV6-1
CASSETAIGQAPEYGYTF
TGTGCCAGCAGTGAAACGGCCATTGGGCAGGCCCCCGAGTATGGCTACACCTTC
>-|TRBJ1-2|-|TRBV11-2
CASSSDSYGYTF
TGTGCCAGCAGCTCAGACAGTTATGGCTACACCTTC
>few|TRBJ1-1|-|TRBV4-1
CASSQVGGLSTEAFF
TGCGCCAGCAGCCAAGTTGGGGGGTTGAGCACTGAAGCTTTCTTT
>few|TRBJ2-3|-|TRBV30
CAWSVSGDADTQYF
TGTGCCTGGAGTGTGTCGGGGGACGCAGATACGCAGTATTTT
>once|TRBJ1-5|-|TRBV19
CASSISRPGGVGSGRYSNQPQHF
TGTGCCAGTAGTATCTCCCGCCCCGGGGGCGTGGGTAGCGGGAGATATAGCAATCAGCCCCAGCATTTT
>-|TRBJ1-5|-|TRBV15
CATSRRGRDIPQHF
TGTGCCACCAGCAGGCGGGGACGTGATATACCCCAGCATTTT
>-|TRBJ1-5|TRBD1|TRBV23-1
CASSQWVPSRGATKPQHF
TGCGCCAGCAGTCAATGGGTCCCTAGCAGGGGGGCTACTAAGCCCCAGCATTTT
>-|TRBJ1-2|-|TRBV19
CASSRDYYGYTF
TGTGCCAGTAGTCGAGACTACTATGGCTACACCTTC
>-|TRBJ2-7|-|TRBV7-8
CASSSSFLQYEQYF
TGTGCCAGCAGCTCTAGTTTTCTCCAATACGAGCAGTACTTC
>-|TRBJ1-5|TRBD1|TRBV19
CASTLRTGGNQPQHF
TGTGCCAGTACCCTCCGGACAGGGGGCAATCAGCCCCAGCATTTT
>-|TRBJ2-3|TRBD1|TRBV5-8
CASSFDRGTDTQYF
TGTGCCAGCAGCTTCGACAGGGGCACAGATACGCAGTATTTT
>once|TRBJ2-1|TRBD1|TRBV5-4
CASSLWGTGGHTDLF
TGTGCCAGCAGCTTGTGGGGGACAGGGGGGCATACTGATCTCTTC
>-|TRBJ1-1|TRBD1|TRBV7-2
CASSLLRSQGANTEAFF
TGTGCCAGCAGCTTACTACGATCACAGGGGGCCAACACTGAAGCTTTCTTT
>-|TRBJ2-5|-|TRBV11-1
CASSFSGIEQETQYF
TGTGCCAGCAGCTTTTCAGGTATCGAGCAAGAGACCCAGTACTTC
>-|TRBJ2-3|TRBD2|TRBV7-9
CASSSPPSGGDTQYF
TGTGCCAGCAGCTCCCCCCCGAGCGGGGGAGATACGCAGTATTTT
>-|TRBJ2-7|TRBD2|TRBV30
CAWSRAGRDEQYF
TGTGCCTGGAGCCGAGCCGGGAGGGACGAGCAGTACTTC
>once|TRBJ1-3|-|TRBV5-1
CASGLGDSGNTIYF
TGCGCCAGCGGCTTAGGGGACTCTGGAAACACCATATATTTT
>few|TRBJ1-2|-|TRBV7-2
CASSLVSGYGYTF
TGTGCCAGCAGCTTAGTGTCAGGGTATGGCTACACCTTC
>few|TRBJ1-1|-|TRBV6-6
CASSYTDRNTEAFF
TGTGCCAGCAGTTACACGGACAGGAACACTGAAGCTTTCTTT
>-|TRBJ2-1|-|TRBV7-9
CASSFGETGIYSRFF
TGTGCCAGCAGCTTCGGGGAGACGGGAATATATTCCAGGTTCTTC
>-|TRBJ1-6|TRBD1|TRBV4-1
CASSQETGPNSPLHF
TGCGCCAGCAGCCAAGAGACAGGGCCGAATTCACCCCTCCACTTT
>-|TRBJ1-1|TRBD1|TRBV29-1
CSVHRGWTEAFF
TGCAGCGTCCACAGGGGTTGGACTGAAGCTTTCTTT
>-|TRBJ2-1|TRBD2|TRBV9
CASSVGTSGGSSEQFF
TGTGCCAGCAGCGTGGGGACTAGCGGGGGATCCAGTGAGCAGTTCTTC
>-|TRBJ2-7|TRBD1|TRBV6-5
CASRRTGSYEQYF
TGTGCCAGCAGGAGGACAGGGTCCTACGAGCAGTACTTC
>-|TRBJ2-3|-|TRBV10-3
CATGGGRETDTQYF
TGTGCCACCGGGGGAGGCAGGGAGACAGATACGCAGTATTTT
>-|TRBJ2-5|TRBD1|TRBV10-1
CASSKTGGETQYF
TGCGCCAGCAGCAAGACAGGGGGGGAGACCCAGTACTTC
>-|TRBJ1-1|TRBD1|TRBV6-5
CAATGTGGLVAFF
TGTGCCGCGACGGGGACAGGGGGCTTAGTAGCTTTCTTT
>-|TRBJ2-7|-|TRBV7-9
CASSLGEWVNGEQYF
TGTGCCAGCAGCTTAGGGGAGTGGGTAAACGGCGAGCAGTACTTC